Presented here are 32 T cell receptor beta chains from one specimen sequenced in a study of PD-1 blockade in classical Hodgkin lymphoma. Sequencing was performed with immunoSEQ multiplex PCR; in TCRdb, only in-frame clones are kept and a portion is missing. The data contain 10,000 to 15,000 clones, 75% to 95% of them singletons. All patients relapsed after autologous stem cell transplantation, and brentuximab vedotin exposure varied. The sequences come from peripheral blood mononuclear cells (PBMCs), collected at baseline. These receptors all come from a human donor with classical Hodgkin lymphoma.

This clone was seen a single time. V gene TRBV5-1 combines with J gene TRBJ2-5, with a weak D call TRBD2 (5 bases). The germline gives CDR1 SGHRS, CDR2 YFSETQ. The CDR3 has 15 residues. The V gene lost 4 bases and the J gene lost 1 base, with 14 bases spanning the gap. CDR3 loop: CASSPTGGPQETQYF. CDR3 bases: TGCGCCAGCAGCCCCACCGGAGGACCCCAAGAGACCCAGTACTTC.

The chain employs TRBV5-1 and TRBJ1-5; 8 nucleotides align to TRBD1. Germline V gene sequence: CDR1 SGHRS, CDR2 YFSETQ. The V segment lost 2 bases and the J segment 8 bases; nucleotides outside the gene matches: 6. The CDR3 contains 14 residues. CDR3 sequence reads: CASSLTGGREPQHF. The DNA of the CDR3 is TGCGCCAGCAGCTTAACAGGGGGGAGAGAGCCCCAGCATTTT.

The chain couples TRBV27 to TRBJ1-2; D uncertain. V was trimmed by 3 bases and J by 4 bases, leaving 12 bases between them. Germline values: CDR1 MNHEY, CDR2 SMNVEV (reference sequence). The CDR3 is 14 amino acids. The CDR3 loop is CASSLGGISYGYTF. The DNA of the CDR3 is TGTGCCAGCAGTTTGGGCGGTATATCCTATGGCTACACCTTC.

This rearrangement joins TRBV7-2 to TRBJ1-1, with 10 bases identical to TRBD1. The V gene's germline CDR1 is SGHTA and CDR2 FQGNSA. After removal of 4 bases from V and 11 bases from J, the junction contained 10 bases not matched to a gene. The CDR3 is 14 residues long. CDR3 bases: TGTGCCAGCAGCTCCGACGCCGGGACAGGGGTCGCTTTCTTT. This codes for CASSSDAGTGVAFF. Using reference TRBV7-2 and TRBJ1-1 for the parts outside the CDR3, the full variable domain is GAGVSQSPSNKVTEKGKDVELRCDPISGHTALYWYRQSLGQGLEFLIYFQGNSAPDKSGLPSDRFSAERTGGSVSTLTIQRTQQEDSAVYLCASSSDAGTGVAFFGQGTRLTVV.

The chain uses TRBV15 and TRBJ2-6, with D uncertain. The CDR3 is 21 residues long. Trimming left V 0 bases short and J 2 bases short, with 23 bases between. Germline CDR1 and CDR2: LNHNV and YYDKDF (reference sequence). The CDR3 DNA sequence: TGTGCCACCAGCAGAGAGGGTAGAGGTAGGGCCTCCGGACCTGGGGCCAACGTCCTGACTTTC. This translates into CATSREGRGRASGPGANVLTF. Filled out from reference TRBV15 and TRBJ2-6, the complete variable domain reads DAMVIQNPRYQVTQFGKPVTLSCSQTLNHNVMYWYQQKSSQAPKLLFHYYDKDFNNEADTPDNFQSRRPNTSFCFLDIRSPGLGDTAMYLCATSREGRGRASGPGANVLTFGAGSRLTVL.

The chain has TRBV7-2 and TRBJ1-3, with D possibly being TRBD1 (5 bases). V was clipped by 4 bases and J by 0 bases, with 7 bases between them. CDR1 SGHTA and CDR2 FQGNSA come from the germline V gene. The CDR3 loop spans 14 amino acids. CDR3 nucleotide sequence: TGTGCCAGCAGCTCAGGGAGCTCTGGAAACACCATATATTTT. Its translation: CASSSGSSGNTIYF. Combining the CDR3 with reference TRBV7-2 and TRBJ1-3 gives the whole variable domain GAGVSQSPSNKVTEKGKDVELRCDPISGHTALYWYRQSLGQGLEFLIYFQGNSAPDKSGLPSDRFSAERTGGSVSTLTIQRTQQEDSAVYLCASSSGSSGNTIYFGEGSWLTVV.

The chain recombines TRBV19 with TRBJ1-1; D is unclear. V gave up 10 bases and J gave up 5 bases, with 11 bases separating them. The germline V gene has CDR1 LNHDA and CDR2 SQIVND (reference sequence). This CDR3 contains 11 residues. The CDR3 coding sequence is TGTGCCACCTGGGAGGAGACTGAAGCTTTCTTT. Translating it yields CATWEETEAFF.

V is TRBV5-1 and J is TRBJ1-2; D ambiguous. There are 14 residues in the CDR3. Germline CDR1 and CDR2: SGHRS and YFSETQ. V lost 0 bases, J lost 4 bases, and 10 bases lay in between. CDR3 sequence: CASSLATPSYGYTF. DNA of the CDR3: TGCGCCAGCAGCTTGGCGACACCGTCCTATGGCTACACCTTC.

V and J are TRBV5-1 and TRBJ1-2; 7 nucleotides align to TRBD1. The J segment lost 4 bases and the V segment lost 3 bases, leaving 9 bases of the junction unmatched. Germline V gene sequence: CDR1 SGHRS, CDR2 YFSETQ. The CDR3 length is 15 residues. The DNA of the CDR3 is TGCGCCAGCAGCTCCCCGGAGGGGGCGGTCTATGGCTACACCTTC. This sequence encodes CASSSPEGAVYGYTF.

As concerns this clone: Compared with germline, one end of the junction differs, possibly owing to a read error. This chain joins TRBV6-1 and TRBJ2-5; TRBD1 agrees at 7 bases. The J call may be incorrect, as the DNA end agrees better with TRBJ2-7. Germline V CDR1 and CDR2: MNHNS, SASEGT. The CDR3 is 14 residues long. The DNA of the CDR3 is TGTGCCAGCAATGAAGCCGGGACAGAGTACGAGCAGTACTTC. This encodes CASNEAGTEYEQYF.

The chain links TRBV7-7 to TRBJ2-3, with 8 bases matching TRBD2. CDR1 is SSHAT and CDR2 is FNYEAQ in the germline V gene (reference sequence). V dropped 3 bases and J dropped 1; count of bases not matched to a gene: 0. The CDR3 has 14 residues. CDR3 sequence: CASSFSGGTDTQYF. CDR3 DNA: TGTGCCAGCAGCTTTAGCGGGGGCACAGATACGCAGTATTTT.

V is TRBV6-5 and J is TRBJ1-2; TRBD1 might be the D (6 bases). The CDR3 is 13 amino acids. V was cut by 6 bases and J by 3 bases, with 11 bases left in between. Germline CDR1 reads MNHEY; CDR2 reads SVGAGI. The CDR3 DNA is TGTGCCAGCAGAGAAGGGGGGGACTATGGCTACACCTTC. It specifies CASREGGDYGYTF.

The rearrangement joins TRBV5-1 to TRBJ2-7, with 9 bases identical to TRBD1. The CDR3 has 14 amino acids. Germline lookup yields CDR1 SGHRS and CDR2 YFSETQ. The V segment lost 4 bases and the J segment 6 bases; nucleotides outside the gene matches: 8. CDR3 loop: CASSMGQGMGEQYF. The CDR3 nucleotides read TGCGCCAGCAGCATGGGACAGGGAATGGGCGAGCAGTACTTC.

The chain couples TRBV19 to TRBJ1-3; D uncertain. The CDR3 loop spans 13 amino acids. Germline V gives CDR1 LNHDA, CDR2 SQIVND (reference sequence). The V and J ends lost 5 bases and 0 bases respectively, with 5 bases between them. The CDR3 here is CASSQLSGNTIYF. For the CDR3, the DNA is TGTGCCAGTAGTCAGCTCTCTGGAAACACCATATATTTT.

V usage is TRBV6-1 and J usage is TRBJ2-5, with TRBD1 as a possible D gene (5 bases). With the DNA end fitting TRBJ2-7 better, the J assignment may be wrong. CDR3 length equals 13 residues. CDR1 is MNHNS, CDR2 SASEGT, per germline. CDR3 nucleotides: TGTGCCAGCAGTGTCGCAGGGACCTACGAGCAGTACTTC. It specifies CASSVAGTYEQYF.

The V and J genes are TRBV5-1 and TRBJ1-1, with 7 bases lining up with TRBD1. V lost 7 bases to trimming and J lost 0 bases; unmatched junction nucleotides: 12. CDR3 length equals 16 residues. Germline V gives CDR1 SGHRS, CDR2 YFSETQ. This CDR3 is CASSEGADLMNTEAFF. Here the CDR3 DNA reads TGCGCCAGCTCCGAGGGGGCAGACCTCATGAACACTGAAGCTTTCTTT.

This chain links TRBV6-6 with TRBJ2-2, with D hard to call. Germline V CDR1 and CDR2: MNHNY, SVGAGI (reference sequence). The V end was cut by 6 bases, the J end by 3 bases, with 11 bases between. This CDR3 spans 14 amino acids. In nucleotides, the CDR3 is TGTGCCAGCAGCGGGCCAATGTACACCGGGGAGCTGTTTTTT. As protein: CASSGPMYTGELFF.

The chain uses TRBV19 and TRBJ1-4; D is perhaps TRBD1 (6 bases). Germline V lookup: CDR1 LNHDA, CDR2 SQIVND (reference sequence). Trimming left V 6 bases short and J 7 bases short, with 12 bases between. The CDR3 runs to 13 residues. The CDR3, as DNA: TGTGCCAGTAGCGGGACATTATCTGAAAAACTGTTTTTT. It yields the protein CASSGTLSEKLFF.

The gene calls are TRBV5-1 and TRBJ2-7, with D possibly called TRBD1 or TRBD2 (5 bases each). This CDR3 contains 12 residues. Germline lookup yields CDR1 SGHRS and CDR2 YFSETQ. Trimming removed 2 bases from V and 7 bases from J, with 10 bases in between. CDR3 in DNA: TGCGCCAGCAGCTTCTTTGGGGGAGAGCAGTACTTC. Its translation is CASSFFGGEQYF.

V usage is TRBV5-1 and J usage is TRBJ2-5; D uncertain. The CDR3 runs 13 residues. The V end was cut by 4 bases, the J end by 5 bases, with 12 bases between. The germline CDR1 and CDR2 sequences are SGHRS and YFSETQ. CDR3 sequence: CASSPETTETQYF. CDR3 in DNA: TGCGCCAGCAGCCCCGAGACGACGGAGACCCAGTACTTC.

The J gene is TRBJ2-3, the V gene TRBV28; a weak D match, TRBD2 (5 bases). The CDR3 extends over 17 amino acids. Trimming cost V 5 bases and J 3 bases, with 21 bases left between them. From germline, CDR1 is MDHEN and CDR2 SYDVKM. In nucleotides, the CDR3 is TGTGCCAGCAGTCTACTCCGGGGATCCGGAAGAACAGATACGCAGTATTTT. Protein sequence: CASSLLRGSGRTDTQYF.

This clone is a singleton in its sample. The V and J genes are TRBV5-4 and TRBJ2-1; no firm D call. V was pared by 4 bases and J by 5 bases, with 13 bases between. The CDR3 is 14 amino acids. Germline V gene lookup returns CDR1 SGHNT and CDR2 YYREEE (reference sequence). This CDR3 reads CASSQSRAHNEQFF. In nucleotides, the CDR3 is TGTGCCAGCAGCCAAAGCCGGGCCCACAATGAGCAGTTCTTC.

This chain connects TRBV5-8 to TRBJ1-5; tentative D call: TRBD1 (6 bases). The CDR3 consists of 15 residues. Trimming left V 1 base short and J 5 bases short, with 13 bases between. The germline V gene encodes CDR1 SGHTS and CDR2 YDEGEE. The DNA for the CDR3 is TGTGCCAGCAGCTTGTCCGGGGGCGAACATCAGCCCCAGCATTTT. Amino acid sequence: CASSLSGGEHQPQHF.

J is TRBJ2-3 and V is TRBV5-1; D is ambiguous. In germline, CDR1 is SGHRS, CDR2 YFSETQ. This CDR3 spans 14 amino acids. Trimming removed 0 bases at V and 3 bases at J, with 8 bases between. CDR3 amino acids: CASSLAYQTDTQYF. CDR3 in DNA: TGCGCCAGCAGCTTGGCCTATCAGACAGATACGCAGTATTTT.

The chain has TRBV2 and TRBJ2-3; no definite D call. The CDR3 sequence is 12 residues long. The germline V gene encodes CDR1 SNHLY and CDR2 FYNNEI. The V end lost 3 bases, the J end lost 2 bases, and 3 bases lay between the germline ends. This chain's CDR3 is CASSDTTDTQYF. Written as DNA, the CDR3 is TGTGCCAGCAGTGACACCACAGATACGCAGTATTTT.

The chain carries TRBV5-1 and TRBJ2-5; 9 bases are shared with TRBD2. Unmatched junction bases numbered 13, after V lost 0 bases and J lost 4 bases. Germline CDR1 reads SGHRS; CDR2 reads YFSETQ. The CDR3 extends over 18 amino acids. The CDR3 sequence is CASSLAGSGGPSRETQYF. CDR3 coding DNA: TGCGCCAGCAGCTTGGCCGGGAGCGGGGGGCCCTCAAGAGAGACCCAGTACTTC.

The V gene is TRBV27, the J gene TRBJ2-7; maybe TRBD1 (5 bases). There are 15 residues in the CDR3. Germline V gene sequence: CDR1 MNHEY, CDR2 SMNVEV (reference sequence). V was clipped by 5 bases and J by 1 base, with 15 bases between them. DNA for the CDR3: TGTGCCAGCAGTACTCGACAGCTTTCATCCTACGAGCAGTACTTC. Translating it yields CASSTRQLSSYEQYF.

The chain has TRBV28 and TRBJ2-3; D possibly corresponds to TRBD2 (6 bases). Trimming took off 3 bases at V and 2 bases at J, with 12 bases between the two ends. This CDR3 contains 15 residues. CDR1 is MDHEN and CDR2 is SYDVKM in the germline V gene. The CDR3 nucleotides read TGTGCCAGCAGTTTCCCCGGGACTGACACAGATACGCAGTATTTT. This gives the protein CASSFPGTDTDTQYF.

This clone was observed once. V is TRBV5-1 and J is TRBJ1-1; D is ambiguous. CDR1 is SGHRS, CDR2 YFSETQ, per germline. Trimming removed 1 base at V and 0 bases at J, with 10 bases between. This CDR3 region has 15 residues. CDR3 loop: CASSLLGQLNTEAFF. CDR3 nucleotides: TGCGCCAGCAGCTTGCTAGGGCAGTTGAACACTGAAGCTTTCTTT.

The chain has TRBV9 and TRBJ2-7; 8 nucleotides align to TRBD1. Germline V CDR1 and CDR2: SGDLS, YYNGEE. CDR3 length: 14 amino acids. Trimming cost V 4 bases and J 7 bases; bases outside gene matches: 10. The CDR3 is CASSPMTGAVEQYF. DNA of the CDR3: TGTGCCAGCAGCCCAATGACAGGGGCGGTGGAGCAGTACTTC.

The rearrangement links TRBV4-1 to TRBJ2-1; D unresolved. This CDR3 spans 15 amino acids. The germline CDR1 and CDR2 sequences are MGHRA and YSYEKL. The ends were cut back, 8 bases at V and 0 bases at J, with 14 bases in the middle. The CDR3 loop reads CASQLGLSSYNEQFF. CDR3 nucleotide sequence: TGCGCCAGCCAGCTTGGGCTGAGCTCCTACAATGAGCAGTTCTTC.

This chain links TRBV7-9 with TRBJ2-4; D not certain. The ends were cut back, 1 base at V and 5 bases at J, with 12 bases in the middle. The CDR3 is 15 residues long. Per germline, CDR1 SEHNR and CDR2 FQNEAQ (reference sequence). CDR3 DNA: TGTGCCAGCAGCTTAGGGCCCCCCGGAGAAAACATTCAGTACTTC. It specifies CASSLGPPGENIQYF. Based on the CDR3 plus reference TRBV7-9 and TRBJ2-4, the full variable domain is DTGVSQNPRHKITKRGQNVTFRCDPISEHNRLYWYRQTLGQGPEFLTYFQNEAQLEKSRLLSDRFSAERPKGSFSTLEIQRTEQGDSAMYLCASSLGPPGENIQYFGAGTRLSVL.